One and the same sample provided the 20 T cell receptor beta chains below, sequenced in a study of blood T cells in healthy people across ages. Primers used in a second PCR of about 6 to 11 cycles were a sample-barcoded 5' primer and a J-beta primer mix. TCRdb analysed the 5' RACE reads with MiXCR anew, one entry per CDR3 protein. The data contain 700,000 to 800,000 distinct CDR3 sequences, about 42% of them singletons. The sequencing input was blood. Receptor source: a woman aged 55-69 years in good health.

This clonotype has more than one count but fewer than ten. This sequence joins TRBV5-1 and TRBJ2-7; D uncertain. Trimming took off 4 bases at V and 9 bases at J, with 20 bases between the two ends. The CDR3 has 14 amino acids. Per germline, CDR1 SGHRS and CDR2 YFSETQ. The DNA for the CDR3 is TGCGCCAGCAGCGTACCCAACGGTGAAAAAGGGCAGTACTTC. Its protein product is CASSVPNGEKGQYF.

Comment on this clonotype: One junction end disagrees with the germline gene, perhaps due to a read error. The rearrangement links TRBV18 to TRBJ1-1; 9 nucleotides match TRBD1. The CDR3 covers 16 residues. Germline loops: CDR1 KGHSH, CDR2 LQKENI. The CDR3 DNA follows: TGTGCCAGCTCCATAACGGGACAGGGAGGAGGCACTGGAGCTTTCTTT. Amino acids: CASSITGQGGGTGAFF.

The chain links TRBV4-1 to TRBJ1-5, with a weak D call TRBD1 (6 bases). The length of the CDR3 is 15 residues. Trimming removed 0 bases from V and 5 bases from J, with 11 bases in between. CDR1 is MGHRA, CDR2 YSYEKL, per germline. CDR3 sequence: CASSQDTGSHQPQHF. In DNA form, the CDR3 reads TGCGCCAGCAGCCAAGATACAGGGAGCCATCAGCCCCAGCATTTT.

To note about this clonotype: One end of the junction varies from germline; a read error may be responsible. The chain has TRBV5-5 and TRBJ2-1; a possible D gene is TRBD2 (5 bases). The CDR3 has 13 residues. CDR1 and CDR2 (germline): SGHKS, YYEKEE (reference sequence). The CDR3 nucleotides read TGTGCCACCAGCTTGGCAGACTACGATGAGCAGTTCTTC. As protein: CATSLADYDEQFF.

This chain's CDR3 is CASSLPPGQGTGTEAFF. In DNA form, the CDR3 reads TGTGCCAGCAGTTTACCTCCGGGACAGGGGACGGGCACTGAAGCTTTCTTT. The chain has TRBV12-3 or TRBV12-4 and TRBJ1-1, with TRBD1 matching 10 bases. The CDR3 is made up of 17 amino acids. The V segment lost 2 bases and the J segment 4 bases; nucleotides outside the gene matches: 10.

V usage is TRBV5-6 and J usage is TRBJ2-1, with 7 bases lining up with TRBD1. This CDR3 is built from 15 residues. The germline gives CDR1 SGHDT, CDR2 YYEEEE. V lost 2 bases, J lost 1 base, and 3 bases stayed unmatched. CDR3 nucleotides: TGTGCCAGCAGCTTCGGGGACAGATCCTACAATGAGCAGTTCTTC. It encodes CASSFGDRSYNEQFF. The full variable domain, its missing parts supplied by reference TRBV5-6 and TRBJ2-1, is DAGVTQSPTHLIKTRGQQVTLRCSPKSGHDTVSWYQQALGQGPQFIFQYYEEEERQRGNFPDRFSGHQFPNYSSELNVNALLLGDSALYLCASSFGDRSYNEQFFGPGTRLTVL.

The chain recombines TRBV12-3 or TRBV12-4 with TRBJ1-2; possible D gene TRBD1, 5 bases. This CDR3 spans 12 amino acids. V was pared by 5 bases and J by 5 bases, with 9 bases between. The CDR3 is CASSGRVYGYTF. CDR3 sequence (DNA): TGTGCCAGCAGTGGCAGGGTTTATGGCTACACCTTC.

The V and J genes are TRBV6-2 or TRBV6-3 and TRBJ2-7; a possible D gene is TRBD1 (7 bases). This CDR3 has 19 residues. CDR1 is MNHEY, CDR2 SVGEGT, per germline. V was pared by 4 bases and J by 3 bases, with 28 bases between. The CDR3 region has the DNA TGTGCCAGCAGTTTGTATCTGGAGGGGGCAGTGGAGTTTTACTACGAGCAGTACTTC. It translates to CASSLYLEGAVEFYYEQYF.

The chain has TRBV7-9 and TRBJ1-3, with a weak D call TRBD1 (6 bases). The V gene's germline CDR1 is SEHNR and CDR2 FQNEAQ (reference sequence). Trimming stripped 1 base from V and 4 bases from J, with 11 bases between. The CDR3 has 15 amino acids. CDR3 DNA: TGTGCCAGCAGCTTAGAAGGGGGGATAGGAAACACCATATATTTT. Translated, it gives CASSLEGGIGNTIYF.

The chain carries TRBV6-6 and TRBJ2-7; no clear D. The CDR3 runs to 14 residues. CDR1 and CDR2 (germline): MNHNY, SVGAGI (reference sequence). Trimming left V 0 bases short and J 4 bases short, with 10 bases between. CDR3: CASSYSSQNYEQYF. CDR3 DNA sequence: TGTGCCAGCAGTTACTCGTCACAAAATTACGAGCAGTACTTC.

Only one count was recorded for this clonotype. V is TRBV10-3 and J is TRBJ1-6; D is possibly TRBD1 (5 bases). V was shortened by 7 bases and J by 5 bases, with 15 bases between the two germline ends. The CDR3 sequence is 15 residues long. Germline assignment: CDR1 ENHRY and CDR2 SYGVKD. CDR3 bases: TGTGCCATCAATGGAACAGGTTTTCATAATTCACCCCTCCACTTT. Translated: CAINGTGFHNSPLHF.

The CDR3 DNA is TGTGCCAGCAGTAACCGACAGGGCGGGACTGAAGCTTTCTTT. The encoded protein is CASSNRQGGTEAFF. The chain is built from TRBV12-3 or TRBV12-4 and TRBJ1-1, with 7 bases matching TRBD1. CDR3 length: 14 amino acids. The V gene end was trimmed by 5 bases and the J gene end by 5 bases; junction bases not matched to a gene: 8.

Note on this clonotype: Since a much larger clone is just one base distant, this may be a read error. The chain uses TRBV3-1 and TRBJ2-4; D is uncertain. The J call is uncertain, as TRBJ2-5 better fits the DNA end. This CDR3 contains 11 residues. The germline V gene encodes CDR1 LGHDT and CDR2 YNNKEL (reference sequence). The CDR3, as DNA: TGTGCCAGCAGCCAAGATGAGACCCAGTACTTC. The encoded protein is CASSQDETQYF.

V gene TRBV10-2 combines with J gene TRBJ2-5; TRBD2 matches at 9 bases. The CDR3 is 15 amino acids. V was pared by 4 bases and J by 5 bases, with 8 bases of the junction left unmatched. Looked up from germline, CDR1 is WSHSY and CDR2 is SAAADI. The CDR3 here is CASSGGAGGLETQYF. The CDR3 DNA sequence: TGCGCCAGCAGTGGTGGAGCGGGGGGTTTGGAGACCCAGTACTTC.

The rearrangement uses TRBV3-1 and TRBJ2-5; maybe TRBD2 (7 bases). Germline values: CDR1 LGHDT, CDR2 YNNKEL (reference sequence). V dropped 4 bases and J dropped 5 bases, with 20 bases sitting between them. The CDR3 extends over 16 amino acids. The CDR3 DNA is TGTGCCAGCAGCCCCCTTAGGGGGGGGATTCAGGAGACCCAGTACTTC. Encoded protein: CASSPLRGGIQETQYF.

The V and J genes are TRBV15 and TRBJ2-5; no firm D call. The CDR3 consists of 14 residues. CDR1 is LNHNV and CDR2 is YYDKDF in the germline V gene (reference sequence). V was shortened by 1 base and J by 2 bases, with 8 bases between the two germline ends. The CDR3 DNA reads TGTGCCACCAGCAGAGGACTCCTTCAAGAGACCCAGTACTTC. This codes for CATSRGLLQETQYF.

The rearrangement uses TRBV6-5 and TRBJ2-3; D is perhaps TRBD2 (5 bases). Trimming removed 5 bases at V and 4 bases at J, with 19 bases between. The length of the CDR3 is 16 residues. CDR1 MNHEY and CDR2 SVGAGI come from the germline V gene. CDR3: CASSLTTAVGADTQYF. The CDR3 coding sequence is TGTGCCAGCAGTCTAACTACAGCGGTGGGAGCAGATACGCAGTATTTT.

This rearrangement joins TRBV6-2 or TRBV6-3 to TRBJ2-1, with D hard to call. Germline V gene data show CDR1 as MNHEY and CDR2 as SVGEGT. This CDR3 is built from 13 residues. Trimming took 2 bases from V and 8 from J, leaving 10 bases between them. The CDR3, as DNA: TGTGCCAGCAGTTACCTGGTAAGCCATGAGCAGTTCTTC. Protein: CASSYLVSHEQFF.

This clonotype was counted between two and nine times. This chain links TRBV11-2 with TRBJ2-4, with D hard to call. Near its end, the DNA agrees better with TRBJ2-7, so the J call may be wrong. CDR1 SGHAT and CDR2 FQNNGV come from the germline V gene. This CDR3 is 10 amino acids long. In DNA, the CDR3 is TGTGCCAGCAGCTCAGACGAGCAGTACTTC. This sequence encodes CASSSDEQYF.

Only a few counts were recorded for this clonotype. For the CDR3, the DNA is TGTGCCAGCGCTCAGTCTTCTAGCGGGGGGACCTACGAGCAGTACTTC. This codes for CASAQSSSGGTYEQYF. This chain connects TRBV25-1 to TRBJ2-7; 11 positions match TRBD2. V dropped 8 bases and J dropped 2; count of bases not matched to a gene: 11. The CDR3 loop spans 16 amino acids. Germline values: CDR1 MGHDK, CDR2 SYGVNS.